This T cell receptor beta chain came from a study of molecular identifiers for immune sequencing clone quantification. MiXCR, applied by TCRdb to the PCR reads, yields one record per CDR3 protein. Of about 97,000 distinct CDR3 sequences listed, approximately 24% are singletons. The sequencing sample was made of naive CD8+ T cells from blood, with Jurkat cell RNA spiked in. Described subset: FACS-sorted CD8+CD4-CCR7+CD45RA+ naive T cells. The receptor was isolated from a human donor in good health. Some libraries in this study had Jurkat cell RNA spiked in.

CDR3 in DNA: TGTGCCAGCAGCCCTCGACTAGCGGATCACTCCTACAATGAGCAGTTCTTC. It is translated as CASSPRLADHSYNEQFF. J is TRBJ2-1 and V is TRBV11-2; 9 bases line up with TRBD2. With V trimmed by 5 bases and J by 0 bases, 8 bases remained unmatched. The CDR3 spans 17 residues. CDR1 SGHAT and CDR2 FQNNGV come from the germline V gene.